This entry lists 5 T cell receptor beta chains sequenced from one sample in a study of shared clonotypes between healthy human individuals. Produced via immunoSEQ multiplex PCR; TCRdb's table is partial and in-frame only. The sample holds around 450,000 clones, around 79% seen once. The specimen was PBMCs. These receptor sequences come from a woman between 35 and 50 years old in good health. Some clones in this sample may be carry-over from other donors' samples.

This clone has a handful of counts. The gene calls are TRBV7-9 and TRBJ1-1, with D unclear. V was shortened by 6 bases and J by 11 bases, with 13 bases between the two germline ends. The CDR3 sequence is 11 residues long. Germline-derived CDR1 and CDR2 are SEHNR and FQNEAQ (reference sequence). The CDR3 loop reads CASSPQVVAFF. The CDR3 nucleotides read TGTGCCAGCAGTCCCCAGGTCGTGGCTTTCTTT. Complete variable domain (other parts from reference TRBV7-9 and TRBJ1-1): DTGVSQNPRHKITKRGQNVTFRCDPISEHNRLYWYRQTLGQGPEFLTYFQNEAQLEKSRLLSDRFSAERPKGSFSTLEIQRTEQGDSAMYLCASSPQVVAFFGQGTRLTVV.

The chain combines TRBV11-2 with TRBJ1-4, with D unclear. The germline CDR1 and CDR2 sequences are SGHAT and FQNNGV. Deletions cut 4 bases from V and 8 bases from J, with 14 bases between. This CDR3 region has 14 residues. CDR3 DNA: TGTGCCAGCAGCTCCCTGGCGGGGTTCGAAAAACTGTTTTTT. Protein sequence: CASSSLAGFEKLFF.

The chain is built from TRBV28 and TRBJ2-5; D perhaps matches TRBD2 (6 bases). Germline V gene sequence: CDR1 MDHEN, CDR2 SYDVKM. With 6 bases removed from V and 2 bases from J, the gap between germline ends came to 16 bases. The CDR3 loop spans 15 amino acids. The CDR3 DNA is TGTGCCAGCAGCAACGGAGGGGCCGGGCAAGAGACCCAGTACTTC. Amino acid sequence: CASSNGGAGQETQYF.

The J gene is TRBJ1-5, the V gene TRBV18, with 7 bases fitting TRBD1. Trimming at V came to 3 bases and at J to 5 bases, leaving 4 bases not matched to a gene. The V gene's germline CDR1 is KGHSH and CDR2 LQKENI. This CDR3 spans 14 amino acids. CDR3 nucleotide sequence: TGTGCCAGCTCACCTGGACAGGAACATCAGCCCCAGCATTTT. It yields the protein CASSPGQEHQPQHF.

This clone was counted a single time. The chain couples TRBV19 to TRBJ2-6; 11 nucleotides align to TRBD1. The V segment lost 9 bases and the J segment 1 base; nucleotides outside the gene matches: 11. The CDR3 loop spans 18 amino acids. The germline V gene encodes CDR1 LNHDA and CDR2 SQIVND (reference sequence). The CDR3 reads CASSYRDRGGSGANVLTF. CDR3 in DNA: TGTGCCAGCAGTTACCGGGACAGGGGGGGTTCTGGGGCCAACGTCCTGACTTTC.